The entry below describes one TCR beta chain. Antigen: not known. This sample was taken from a study of PD-L1 blockade in urothelial cancer. Study summary: Atezolizumab therapy began for patients at some point between 2013 and 2014, dosed at 1,200 mg intravenously every 3 weeks. Blood samples had a median of roughly 140,000 T cells, roughly 76,000 unique TCRs, and clonality 0.080.

The time point is: pretreatment peripheral blood. TCR analog templates of synthetic origin were spiked into each PCR. TCRdb keeps only in-frame clones here, not all; method: immunoSEQ multiplex PCR. The profile shows around 71,000 clones, approximately 86% of them singletons. The CDR3 covers 13 residues. Germline V gene data show CDR1 as MNHEY and CDR2 as SVGAGI. V lost 6 bases and J lost 3, with 12 bases in between. Findings of the study overall: At 3 weeks on treatment, tumor-associated clones expanded more with durable benefit.

This clonotype was sampled from a man aged 35 to 55 with urothelial cancer. The specimen was PBMCs, collected around atezolizumab (anti-PD-L1) treatment. V is TRBV6-5 and J is TRBJ2-7, with a possible D match to TRBD1 (6 bases). The CDR3 loop reads CASSSTGGYEQYF. DNA for the CDR3: TGTGCCAGCAGCTCGACAGGTGGCTACGAGCAGTACTTC.